One and the same sample provided the 26 T cell receptor beta chains below, sequenced in a study of blood T cell repertoires in COVID-19. The protocol was immunoSEQ multiplex PCR, while the TCRdb copy is restricted to in-frame clones and leaves out a portion. The data show approximately 300,000 clones, with around 84% seen just once and 10% held by the top ten. Sequences were obtained from PBMCs or T cells enriched from blood (not recorded which). The receptor set was obtained from a woman aged 18-29 years who had recovered from COVID-19.

The chain links TRBV28 to TRBJ1-1, with D tentatively TRBD1 (5 bases). The CDR3 loop spans 15 amino acids. From germline, CDR1 is MDHEN and CDR2 SYDVKM. Trimming took 8 bases from V and 1 from J, leaving 17 bases between them. As DNA, the CDR3 is TGTGCCAGCGGCTCCGGGGGGAGTGGGAACACTGAAGCTTTCTTT. Amino acids: CASGSGGSGNTEAFF. The whole variable domain, remainder taken from reference TRBV28 and TRBJ1-1, is DVKVTQSSRYLVKRTGEKVFLECVQDMDHENMFWYRQDPGLGLRLIYFSYDVKMKEKGDIPEGYSVSREKKERFSLILESASTNQTSMYLCASGSGGSGNTEAFFGQGTRLTVV.

The chain combines TRBV10-3 with TRBJ1-4; 9 bases align to TRBD1. This CDR3 has 15 residues. CDR1 ENHRY and CDR2 SYGVKD come from the germline V gene. The V gene end was trimmed by 4 bases and the J gene end by 7 bases; junction bases not matched to a gene: 7. CDR3 in DNA: TGTGCCATCAGTGGGTCACAGGGGGCGGGTGAAAAACTGTTTTTT. The encoded protein is CAISGSQGAGEKLFF.

J is TRBJ1-2 and V is TRBV2; TRBD1 is a possible D gene (5 bases). The V and J ends lost 7 bases and 3 bases respectively, with 12 bases between them. This CDR3 is 13 amino acids long. From germline, CDR1 is SNHLY and CDR2 FYNNEI. The CDR3 spells CASNGEGYYGYTF. Written as DNA, the CDR3 is TGTGCCAGCAACGGGGAGGGGTACTATGGCTACACCTTC.

This clone was observed at least ten times. This chain links TRBV9 with TRBJ2-5, with D perhaps TRBD1 (6 bases). The length of the CDR3 is 16 residues. V dropped 0 bases and J dropped 5 bases, with 17 bases sitting between them. The germline gives CDR1 SGDLS, CDR2 YYNGEE. The CDR3 spells CASSVEGYRAWETQYF. The CDR3 DNA is TGTGCCAGCAGCGTAGAAGGATACAGGGCGTGGGAGACCCAGTACTTC.

J is TRBJ2-7 and V is TRBV6-5; a possible D gene is TRBD1 (7 bases). The CDR3 has 14 residues. V was pared by 5 bases and J by 2 bases, with 13 bases between. The germline V gene encodes CDR1 MNHEY and CDR2 SVGAGI. CDR3 in amino acids: CASSKTGRTYEQYF. In DNA form, the CDR3 reads TGTGCCAGCAGTAAGACAGGGAGGACCTACGAGCAGTACTTC.

CDR3 in DNA: TGTGCCAGCAGTAGAGGCGCTGCAACTAATGAAAAACTGTTTTTT. Protein product: CASSRGAATNEKLFF. V is TRBV6-5 and J is TRBJ1-4, with D unresolved. Germline V gives CDR1 MNHEY, CDR2 SVGAGI. Trimming took 5 bases from V and 0 from J, leaving 10 bases between them. The CDR3 loop spans 15 amino acids.

The chain joins TRBV28 to TRBJ2-1, with no clear D. Trimming pared 6 bases from V and 4 bases from J, leaving 16 bases between. The length of the CDR3 is 15 residues. CDR1 MDHEN and CDR2 SYDVKM come from the germline V gene. CDR3 residues: CASSLHGGGYNEQFF. The CDR3 nucleotides are TGTGCCAGCAGCCTACATGGCGGCGGATACAATGAGCAGTTCTTC. The variable domain in full, completed from reference TRBV28 and TRBJ2-1, reads DVKVTQSSRYLVKRTGEKVFLECVQDMDHENMFWYRQDPGLGLRLIYFSYDVKMKEKGDIPEGYSVSREKKERFSLILESASTNQTSMYLCASSLHGGGYNEQFFGPGTRLTVL.

CDR3 in DNA: TGCGCCAGCAGCACTACTAGCGGGGGGCCTTACAATGAGCAGTTCTTC. This translates into CASSTTSGGPYNEQFF. The chain joins TRBV5-1 to TRBJ2-1; 12 nucleotides align to TRBD2. This CDR3 has 16 residues. Germline V gene lookup returns CDR1 SGHRS and CDR2 YFSETQ. The trim removed 4 bases at V and 4 bases at J, leaving 6 bases unmatched.

The rearrangement links TRBV30 to TRBJ2-5; D possibly corresponds to TRBD2 (7 bases). V was trimmed by 2 bases and J by 7 bases, leaving 20 bases between them. This CDR3 contains 15 residues. Per germline, CDR1 GTSNPN and CDR2 SVGIG (reference sequence). CDR3 loop: CAWSKGGSYATTQYF. CDR3 sequence (DNA): TGTGCCTGGAGTAAGGGGGGGAGCTACGCTACGACCCAGTACTTC.

This chain uses TRBV18 with TRBJ2-5, with a tentative D call TRBD1 (5 bases). This CDR3 is 13 amino acids long. The V and J ends lost 2 bases and 5 bases respectively, with 9 bases between them. Germline CDR1 KGHSH, CDR2 LQKENI. As DNA, the CDR3 is TGTGCCAGCTCACCAACCAGGGCCGAGACCCAGTACTTC. It translates to CASSPTRAETQYF.

This chain links TRBV13 with TRBJ2-7; D is undetermined. Germline lookup yields CDR1 PRHDT and CDR2 FYEKMQ (reference sequence). Deletions cut 0 bases from V and 11 bases from J, with 11 bases between. The CDR3 is made up of 12 amino acids. The CDR3 is CASSLGNSRKYF. CDR3 sequence (DNA): TGTGCCAGCAGCTTAGGTAACTCCAGGAAGTACTTC.

The chain joins TRBV19 to TRBJ1-5; D is perhaps TRBD1 (5 bases). The CDR3 covers 15 residues. The germline CDR1 and CDR2 sequences are LNHDA and SQIVND (reference sequence). Trimming removed 3 bases from V and 5 bases from J, with 14 bases in between. CDR3 in DNA: TGTGCCAGTAGTATCCTGGCAGGGTTCGATCAGCCCCAGCATTTT. Translating gives CASSILAGFDQPQHF.

V and J are TRBV12-3 or TRBV12-4 and TRBJ2-5, with D hard to call. Trimming left V 6 bases short and J 5 bases short, with 13 bases between. This CDR3 has 13 residues. The CDR3 protein is CASSPWASETQYF. The CDR3 nucleotides read TGTGCCAGCAGCCCTTGGGCTTCGGAGACCCAGTACTTC.

The chain links TRBV30 to TRBJ1-1; D gene ambiguous. This CDR3 has 13 amino acids. V dropped 2 bases and J dropped 0 bases, with 7 bases sitting between them. The germline V gene encodes CDR1 GTSNPN and CDR2 SVGIG (reference sequence). The CDR3: CAWSPNLNTEAFF. DNA for the CDR3: TGTGCCTGGAGTCCCAACTTGAACACTGAAGCTTTCTTT.

J is TRBJ2-2 and V is TRBV24-1; 12 bases line up with TRBD2. The CDR3 has 19 amino acids. V gave up 4 bases and J gave up 0 bases; unmatched junction bases: 8. The germline V gene encodes CDR1 KGHDR and CDR2 SFDVKD. For the CDR3, the DNA is TGTGCCACCAGTGAACACCTAGCGGGAGGGCCTTCGAACACCGGGGAGCTGTTTTTT. Encoded protein: CATSEHLAGGPSNTGELFF.

This chain uses TRBV18 with TRBJ1-5; D unclear. The CDR3 spans 16 residues. Deletions cut 1 base from V and 0 bases from J, with 10 bases between. CDR1 KGHSH and CDR2 LQKENI come from the germline V gene. This chain's CDR3 is CASSPRVLNSNQPQHF. The CDR3 DNA sequence: TGTGCCAGCTCACCACGAGTCCTAAATAGCAATCAGCCCCAGCATTTT.

The chain is built from TRBV19 and TRBJ1-2; TRBD1 matches 9 bases. The CDR3 is 15 residues long. Germline V lookup: CDR1 LNHDA, CDR2 SQIVND (reference sequence). V trimming: 3 bases; J trimming: 7 bases; junction bases outside the gene matches: 9. The CDR3 loop reads CASSINRGRRSGYTF. In DNA form, the CDR3 reads TGTGCCAGTAGTATCAACAGGGGGCGCAGGAGTGGCTACACCTTC.

This clone was recorded only once. This chain links TRBV21-1 with TRBJ2-5; the table's D call, TRBD1, was not checked against the DNA. TRBV21-1 is designated a pseudogene. This CDR3 region has 15 residues. CDR3 sequence reads: CASSKGGLVTETQYF. The CDR3 coding sequence is TGTGCCAGCAGCAAAGGGGGGCTAGTTACCGAGACCCAGTACTTC.

V is TRBV6-5 and J is TRBJ2-7, with 11 bases lining up with TRBD1. V shed 7 bases and J 6 bases; nucleotides not matched to a gene: 8. The CDR3 runs to 14 residues. Germline V gene lookup returns CDR1 MNHEY and CDR2 SVGAGI. CDR3 in DNA: TGTGCCAGCACCCCCTGGACAGGGGGCTCCGAGCAGTACTTC. This sequence encodes CASTPWTGGSEQYF.

The chain uses TRBV7-8 and TRBJ1-2, with D perhaps TRBD1 (6 bases). Germline CDR1 reads SGHVS; CDR2 reads FQNEAQ. The CDR3 covers 14 residues. V was trimmed by 3 bases and J by 2 bases, leaving 10 bases between them. The CDR3 DNA reads as TGTGCCAGCAGCTTTCTGGGGGCAAACTATGGCTACACCTTC. Translating it yields CASSFLGANYGYTF. The entire variable domain, with the rest obtained from reference TRBV7-8 and TRBJ1-2, is as follows: GAGVSQSPRYKVAKRGQDVALRCDPISGHVSLFWYQQALGQGPEFLTYFQNEAQLDKSGLPSDRFFAERPEGSVSTLKIQRTQQEDSAVYLCASSFLGANYGYTFGSGTRLTVV.

The rearrangement links TRBV10-3 to TRBJ2-7, with D perhaps TRBD2 (5 bases). This CDR3 comprises 13 residues. CDR1 is ENHRY, CDR2 SYGVKD, per germline. Trimming took 2 bases from V and 2 from J, leaving 7 bases between them. The CDR3 here is CAISEDGTYEQYF. In DNA, the CDR3 is TGTGCCATCAGTGAGGACGGGACCTACGAGCAGTACTTC.

This chain's CDR3 is CASSSKREYTGELFF. The CDR3 DNA is TGTGCCAGCAGTTCAAAGCGGGAGTACACCGGGGAGCTGTTTTTT. The rearrangement joins TRBV6-2 or TRBV6-3 to TRBJ2-2; TRBD2 matches at 8 bases. CDR1 MNHEY and CDR2 SVGEGT come from the germline V gene. Germline trimming cut 4 bases from V and 3 bases from J; bases unmatched to any gene: 4. This CDR3 is built from 15 residues.

The V call is TRBV4-1, the J call TRBJ1-2; the D gene is possibly TRBD1 (5 bases). Germline V gives CDR1 MGHRA, CDR2 YSYEKL. With 3 bases removed from V and 6 bases from J, the gap between germline ends came to 17 bases. This CDR3 is built from 15 residues. In DNA, the CDR3 is TGCGCCAGCAGCCAGGCCTCGAGGGACTCGCATGGCTACACCTTC. This gives the protein CASSQASRDSHGYTF.

This chain joins TRBV6-5 and TRBJ2-1; 10 nucleotides align to TRBD2. CDR1 and CDR2 from the germline V gene are MNHEY and SVGAGI. J lost 3 bases, V lost 6 bases, and 5 bases had no gene match. The CDR3 has 15 amino acids. The CDR3 DNA sequence: TGTGCCAGCAGGAAATTAGCGGGAGGCTACAATGAGCAGTTCTTC. It specifies CASRKLAGGYNEQFF.

The gene calls are TRBV15 and TRBJ1-4, with D uncertain. Germline CDR1 LNHNV, CDR2 YYDKDF (reference sequence). This CDR3 is 12 amino acids long. V gave up 3 bases and J gave up 10 bases, with 9 bases separating them. CDR3 sequence reads: CATSSTEVKLFF. Written as DNA, the CDR3 is TGTGCCACCAGCAGCACGGAGGTAAAACTGTTTTTT. The whole variable domain, filled in from reference TRBV15 and TRBJ1-4, reads DAMVIQNPRYQVTQFGKPVTLSCSQTLNHNVMYWYQQKSSQAPKLLFHYYDKDFNNEADTPDNFQSRRPNTSFCFLDIRSPGLGDTAMYLCATSSTEVKLFFGSGTQLSVL.

The chain carries TRBV21-1 and TRBJ2-6; the D call of TRBD2 is as the table states it, not checked on the DNA. TRBV21-1 is designated a pseudogene. The CDR3 is 16 residues long. CDR3 sequence: CASSKRLDSGANVLTF. CDR3 DNA: TGTGCCAGCAGCAAACGACTTGACTCTGGGGCCAACGTCCTGACTTTC.